The entry below describes one T cell receptor beta chain. These data originate in a study of blood T cell repertoires in COVID-19. Study overall: Specimens from acute and convalescent COVID-19 originated in the United States, Italy and Spain. The analysed material was cDNA or gDNA that came from T cells, B-cell-depleted T cells, or PBMCs.

The authors' processing: Counts of nucleated cells, estimated from reference gene primer amplification, were obtained. Profiled with immunoSEQ multiplex PCR; TCRdb holds only in-frame clones, not every one. V, J and clone size reflect that table, while D and trimming were determined from the DNA. Seen here are 130,000 to 150,000 clones, more than 70% observed once, and the top ten hold about 5%. V shed 0 bases and J 2 bases; nucleotides not matched to a gene: 11. This CDR3 is built from 20 residues. CDR1 and CDR2 (germline): LGHNA, YNFKEQ. The sample taken for sequencing was peripheral blood. This receptor was taken from a woman in her fifties or sixties with acute or convalescent COVID-19. The genes are TRBV4-2 and TRBJ2-7; TRBD2 matches at 15 bases. CDR3 amino acids: CASSQDGLRGLAGGPYEQYF. The CDR3 DNA follows: TGTGCCAGCAGCCAAGATGGACTTCGGGGACTAGCGGGGGGACCCTACGAGCAGTACTTC.